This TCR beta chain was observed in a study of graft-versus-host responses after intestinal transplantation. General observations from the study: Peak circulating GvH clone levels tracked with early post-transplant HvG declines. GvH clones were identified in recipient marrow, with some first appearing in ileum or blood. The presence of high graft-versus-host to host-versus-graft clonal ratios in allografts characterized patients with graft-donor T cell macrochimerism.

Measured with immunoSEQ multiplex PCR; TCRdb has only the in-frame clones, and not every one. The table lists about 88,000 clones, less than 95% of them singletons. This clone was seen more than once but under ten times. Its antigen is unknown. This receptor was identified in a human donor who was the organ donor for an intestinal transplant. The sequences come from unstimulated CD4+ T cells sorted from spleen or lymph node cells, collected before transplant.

The CDR3 nucleotides are TGCGCCAGCAGTGAGCCTTTGGGCAGGGGGCAGTATTTT. This translates into CASSEPLGRGQYF. The V call is TRBV10-1, the J call TRBJ2-3, with a weak D call TRBD1 (6 bases). This CDR3 region has 13 residues. Germline CDR1 WNHNN, CDR2 SYGVQD (reference sequence). The V end was cut by 2 bases, the J end by 11 bases, with 14 bases between.